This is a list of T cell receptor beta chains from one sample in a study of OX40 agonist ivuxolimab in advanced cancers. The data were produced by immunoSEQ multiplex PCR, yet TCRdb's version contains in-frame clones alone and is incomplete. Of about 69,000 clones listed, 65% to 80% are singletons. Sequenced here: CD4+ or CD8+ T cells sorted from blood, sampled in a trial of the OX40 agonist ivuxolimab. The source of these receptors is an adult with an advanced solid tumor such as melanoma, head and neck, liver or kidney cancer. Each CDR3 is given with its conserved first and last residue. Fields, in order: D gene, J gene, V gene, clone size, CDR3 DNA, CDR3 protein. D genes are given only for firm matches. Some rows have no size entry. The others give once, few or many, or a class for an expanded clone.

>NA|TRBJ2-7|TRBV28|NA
TGTGCCAGCAGTCCCCCGCTCAGGGGGGGCTACGAGCAGTACTTC
CASSPPLRGGYEQYF
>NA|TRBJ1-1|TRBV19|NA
TGTGCCAGTAGTACCTTAACAGGTTTCGGCACTGAAGCTTTCTTT
CASSTLTGFGTEAFF
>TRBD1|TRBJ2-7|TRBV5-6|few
TGTGCCAGCAGCAGGGACAGCTACGAGCAGTACTTC
CASSRDSYEQYF
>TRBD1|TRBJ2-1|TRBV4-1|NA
TGCGCCAGCAGCCAAGACAACCACAGGGGGGCAAGCTCCTACAATGAGCAGTTCTTC
CASSQDNHRGASSYNEQFF
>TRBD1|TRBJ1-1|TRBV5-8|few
TGTGCCAGCAGCAGGGGACAGGGACACCCACACACTGAAGCTTTCTTT
CASSRGQGHPHTEAFF
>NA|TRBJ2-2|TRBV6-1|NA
TGTGCCAGCAGCACCGGGGAGCTGTTTTTT
CASSTGELFF
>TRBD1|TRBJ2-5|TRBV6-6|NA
TGTGCCAGCAGTTACTCAAACAGGGGGCTGGAGACCCAGTACTTC
CASSYSNRGLETQYF
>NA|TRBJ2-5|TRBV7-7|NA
TGTGCCAGCGCACAGGGCAACCAAGAGACCCAGTACTTC
CASAQGNQETQYF
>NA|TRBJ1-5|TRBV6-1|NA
TGTGCCAGCAGCCCACCCGGGACGGAGTTTAAGAATTTT
CASSPPGTEFKNF
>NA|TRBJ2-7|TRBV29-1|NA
TGCAGCGTAGGGGCCGGGGGTCACTACGAGCAGTACTTC
CSVGAGGHYEQYF
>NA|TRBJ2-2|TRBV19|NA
TGTGCCAGTAGTATCAGGGGTCAGGGGAACACCGGGGAGCTGTTTTTT
CASSIRGQGNTGELFF
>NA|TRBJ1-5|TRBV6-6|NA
TGTGCCAGCAGTTACTCGTTGGGGTTTAGCAATCAGCCCCAGCATTTT
CASSYSLGFSNQPQHF
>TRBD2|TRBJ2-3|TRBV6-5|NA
TGTGCCAGCAAGCGGGGGGGTGTGAGTTTTGGTACGCAGTATTTT
CASKRGGVSFGTQYF
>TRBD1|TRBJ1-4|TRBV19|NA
TGTGCCAGTAGTATAACCGCCGGACAGGGGTATGAAAAACTGTTTTTT
CASSITAGQGYEKLFF
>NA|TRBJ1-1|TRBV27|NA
TGTGCCAGCAGCCATTCGGGCGGGGGGGGTGAAGCTTTCTTT
CASSHSGGGGEAFF
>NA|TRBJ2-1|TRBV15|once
TGTGCCACCAGCCCCGGCGGGGTTCCATCCTACAATGAGCAGTTCTTC
CATSPGGVPSYNEQFF
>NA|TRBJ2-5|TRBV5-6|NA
TGTGCCAGCAGCTTGGGGTGGGCGGGGAGGCCCCAGTACTTC
CASSLGWAGRPQYF
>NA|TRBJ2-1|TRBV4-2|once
TGTGCCAGCAGCCCTATCAGCAATGAGCAGTTCTTC
CASSPISNEQFF
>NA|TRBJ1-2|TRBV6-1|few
TGTGCCAGCAGTGAAGGTCGGGGCTACACCTTC
CASSEGRGYTF
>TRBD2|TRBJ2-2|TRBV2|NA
TGTGCCAGCAGTGGAAAACTAGCGGGAGGTTCCGGCGGGGAGCTGTTTTTT
CASSGKLAGGSGGELFF
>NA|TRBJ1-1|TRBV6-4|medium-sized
TGTGCCAGGGACAATCGATTTAGAAGTGCGGGTGTAGGTGAAGCTTTCTTT
CARDNRFRSAGVGEAFF
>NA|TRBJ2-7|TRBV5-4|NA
TGTGCCAGCAGCTTTGGGGAAAGATCCTACGAGCAGTACTTC
CASSFGERSYEQYF
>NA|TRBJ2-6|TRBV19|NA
TGTGCCAGTAGTCTCAGGGCGACAGGTATCTCTGGGGCCAACGTCCTGACTTTC
CASSLRATGISGANVLTF
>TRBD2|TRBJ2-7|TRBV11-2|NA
TGTGCCAGCAGCCCCGGGACTAGCGGGTCCTACGAGCAGTACTTC
CASSPGTSGSYEQYF
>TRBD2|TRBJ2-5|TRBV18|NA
TGTGCCAGCTCACCTCTGTTTAGCGGGGGCCAAGAGACCCAGTACTTC
CASSPLFSGGQETQYF
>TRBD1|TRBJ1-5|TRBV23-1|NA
TGCGCCAGCAGTCAATCGATGGGACAGGGGTCTTCTAGCAATCAGCCCCAGCATTTT
CASSQSMGQGSSSNQPQHF
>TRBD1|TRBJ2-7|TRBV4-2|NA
TGTGCCAGCAGCCAAGAAAGAGGGGGCACAGGGATCCACGAGCAGTACTTC
CASSQERGGTGIHEQYF
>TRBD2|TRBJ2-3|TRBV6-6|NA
TGTGCCAGCAGTAATTTAGCGGGGGGCGGCACAGATACGCAGTATTTT
CASSNLAGGGTDTQYF
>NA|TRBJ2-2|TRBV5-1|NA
TGCGCCAGCAGACGGGGATCTGTGACAAAGACCGGGGAGCTGTTTTTT
CASRRGSVTKTGELFF
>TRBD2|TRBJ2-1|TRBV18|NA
TGTGCCAGCTCACCAAGGGGGGGCGGACTAGCGGGACTCTACAATGAGCAGTTCTTC
CASSPRGGGLAGLYNEQFF
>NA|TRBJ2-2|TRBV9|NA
TGTGCCAGCAGCGCCCTGCCAGGGCCCGGGGAGCTGTTTTTT
CASSALPGPGELFF
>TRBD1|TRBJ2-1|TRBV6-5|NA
TGTGCCAGCGGCCCCCGGGACAGGGAGTTCTTC
CASGPRDREFF
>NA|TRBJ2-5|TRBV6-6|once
TGTGCCAGCAGCTGGGACGGCAGAGGGGGGACCCAGTACTTC
CASSWDGRGGTQYF
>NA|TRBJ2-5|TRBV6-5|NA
TGTGCCAGCAGCCGTGGGTCGGAGACCCAGTACTTC
CASSRGSETQYF
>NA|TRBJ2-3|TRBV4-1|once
TGCGCCAGCAGCCGGGCGGGGGCCCAGCCCACAGATACGCAGTATTTT
CASSRAGAQPTDTQYF
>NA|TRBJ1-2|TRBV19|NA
TGTGCCAGTAGTATCTTGGACGGACCTAACTATGGCTACACCTTC
CASSILDGPNYGYTF
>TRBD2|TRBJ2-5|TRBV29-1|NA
TGCAGCGCCGGACTAGCGGGAGTAGAGACCCAGTACTTC
CSAGLAGVETQYF